These 27 T cell receptor beta chains were all obtained from the same sample, sequenced in a study of PD-1 blockade in classical Hodgkin lymphoma. Only in-frame clones appear in the TCRdb table, and some are missing; sequencing was by immunoSEQ multiplex PCR. The sample holds roughly 39,000 clones, 70% to 80% seen once. The time point: cycle 4 day 1 (C4D1), after five to seven weeks of nivolumab. Following autologous stem cell transplantation, relapse occurred in every patient, and exposure to brentuximab vedotin varied. The source material was peripheral blood mononuclear cells (PBMCs), sampled before the fourth cycle of nivolumab. The receptors stem from a human donor with classical Hodgkin lymphoma.

CDR3 residues: CASSLEMENIQYF. The CDR3 region has the DNA TGTGCCAGCTCGCTAGAAATGGAAAACATTCAGTACTTC. The chain carries TRBV18 and TRBJ2-4; D call uncertain. From germline, CDR1 is KGHSH and CDR2 LQKENI. V shed 6 bases and J shed 5 bases, with 11 bases lying between them. This CDR3 is 13 amino acids long.

The genes are TRBV10-3 and TRBJ1-1; 9 bases are a match to TRBD1. The CDR3 totals 15 residues. The germline CDR1 and CDR2 sequences are ENHRY and SYGVKD. V lost 2 bases, J lost 6 bases, and 7 bases stayed unmatched. The CDR3 is CAISEPGTGFSEAFF. CDR3 sequence (DNA): TGTGCCATCAGTGAGCCCGGGACAGGGTTTTCTGAAGCTTTCTTT.

This chain links TRBV5-1 with TRBJ1-1; the match to TRBD1 covers 9 bases. Germline V gene sequence: CDR1 SGHRS, CDR2 YFSETQ. Trimming at V came to 0 bases and at J to 10 bases, leaving 7 bases not matched to a gene. The CDR3 spans 14 residues. CDR3 in DNA: TGCGCCAGCAGCTTGGCGGACAGGGGCCTTGGAGCTTTCTTT. Protein product: CASSLADRGLGAFF.

The rearrangement uses TRBV15 and TRBJ2-2, with 9 bases matching TRBD1. Germline trimming cut 5 bases from V and 6 bases from J; bases unmatched to any gene: 13. CDR3 length equals 17 residues. Germline CDR1 is LNHNV and CDR2 is YYDKDF (reference sequence). The CDR3 reads CATSGRTGEAHAGELFF. The CDR3 DNA is TGTGCCACCAGCGGAAGGACAGGGGAGGCCCACGCCGGGGAGCTGTTTTTT. Supplemented by reference TRBV15 and TRBJ2-2, the full variable domain reads DAMVIQNPRYQVTQFGKPVTLSCSQTLNHNVMYWYQQKSSQAPKLLFHYYDKDFNNEADTPDNFQSRRPNTSFCFLDIRSPGLGDTAMYLCATSGRTGEAHAGELFFGEGSRLTVL.

This clone was observed a single time. CDR3 sequence: CATSRDLSPGGYTF. CDR3 bases: TGTGCCACCAGCAGAGATCTAAGCCCGGGGGGCTACACCTTC. The rearrangement joins TRBV15 to TRBJ1-2; no clear D. The germline V gene has CDR1 LNHNV and CDR2 YYDKDF (reference sequence). The ends were cut back, 0 bases at V and 8 bases at J, with 13 bases in the middle. CDR3 length: 14 residues.

The chain uses TRBV7-9 and TRBJ1-6; D is perhaps TRBD1 (5 bases). Trimming stripped 3 bases from V and 9 bases from J, with 15 bases between. The CDR3 contains 15 residues. Germline V gene lookup returns CDR1 SEHNR and CDR2 FQNEAQ (reference sequence). CDR3 protein: CASSLDRDGLSPLHF. CDR3 nucleotides: TGTGCCAGCAGCTTGGACCGGGACGGCCTTTCACCCCTCCACTTT. The whole variable domain, remainder taken from reference TRBV7-9 and TRBJ1-6, is DTGVSQNPRHKITKRGQNVTFRCDPISEHNRLYWYRQTLGQGPEFLTYFQNEAQLEKSRLLSDRFSAERPKGSFSTLEIQRTEQGDSAMYLCASSLDRDGLSPLHFGNGTRLTVT.

The chain combines TRBV7-9 with TRBJ2-5, with a tentative D call TRBD2 (6 bases). The CDR3 is 16 residues long. CDR1 SEHNR and CDR2 FQNEAQ come from the germline V gene (reference sequence). V gave up 4 bases and J gave up 4 bases, with 19 bases separating them. This chain's CDR3 is CASSSIAGTSSETQYF. The CDR3, as DNA: TGTGCCAGCAGCTCTATTGCCGGGACTTCTTCAGAGACCCAGTACTTC. The full variable domain, in which reference TRBV7-9 and TRBJ2-5 provide the parts outside the CDR3, is DTGVSQNPRHKITKRGQNVTFRCDPISEHNRLYWYRQTLGQGPEFLTYFQNEAQLEKSRLLSDRFSAERPKGSFSTLEIQRTEQGDSAMYLCASSSIAGTSSETQYFGPGTRLLVL.

This clone counts as medium-sized (0.01 to 0.1%). DNA of the CDR3: TGTGCCAGCACCCCCGGGCTAGATCAGCCCCAGCATTTT. Its translation: CASTPGLDQPQHF. The rearrangement links TRBV2 to TRBJ1-5; no firm D call. The CDR3 covers 13 residues. In germline, CDR1 is SNHLY, CDR2 FYNNEI. V lost 7 bases, J lost 5 bases, and 12 bases lay in between.

This clone was recorded only once. The gene calls are TRBV6-1 and TRBJ2-5; 7 nucleotides line up with TRBD1. This CDR3 is built from 17 residues. The germline V gene has CDR1 MNHNS and CDR2 SASEGT. With 7 bases clipped from V and 3 bases from J, the junction kept 17 bases outside the gene matches. CDR3 region: CASIEWMYGTDEETQYF. The CDR3 nucleotides read TGTGCCAGCATTGAGTGGATGTATGGGACAGATGAAGAGACCCAGTACTTC.

This clone was detected only a few times. The CDR3 spells CASSEAGPPLTF. The DNA of the CDR3 is TGTGCCAGCAGTGAAGCGGGGCCCCCCCTCACCTTC. The chain employs TRBV2 and TRBJ1-2; TRBD1 might be the D (5 bases). V was clipped by 0 bases and J by 13 bases, with 12 bases between them. The germline V gene encodes CDR1 SNHLY and CDR2 FYNNEI. The CDR3 sequence is 12 residues long.

This chain links TRBV4-1 with TRBJ2-2; D may match TRBD1 or TRBD2 (6 bases each). This CDR3 comprises 17 residues. Germline loops: CDR1 MGHRA, CDR2 YSYEKL. The germline V and J ends were trimmed by 0 bases and 5 bases, with 16 bases remaining between them. CDR3 region: CASSQDSSGAGTGELFF. The CDR3 DNA follows: TGCGCCAGCAGCCAAGATTCGTCGGGGGCGGGGACCGGGGAGCTGTTTTTT.

The gene calls are TRBV7-2 and TRBJ2-3, with 10 bases identical to TRBD2. This CDR3 has 17 amino acids. Losses at the gene ends were 2 bases for V and 4 bases for J; bases not matched to a gene: 9. Per the germline V gene, CDR1 is SGHTA and CDR2 is FQGNSA. CDR3 sequence reads: CASSLQSGGAAPDTQYF. In DNA form, the CDR3 reads TGTGCCAGCAGCTTACAAAGCGGGGGGGCCGCTCCAGATACGCAGTATTTT. Full variable domain (rest looked up from reference TRBV7-2 and TRBJ2-3): GAGVSQSPSNKVTEKGKDVELRCDPISGHTALYWYRQSLGQGLEFLIYFQGNSAPDKSGLPSDRFSAERTGGSVSTLTIQRTQQEDSAVYLCASSLQSGGAAPDTQYFGPGTRLTVL.

The gene calls are TRBV11-2 and TRBJ2-7; 8 bases agree with TRBD2. Germline V CDR1 and CDR2: SGHAT, FQNNGV. This CDR3 is 17 amino acids long. V was clipped by 5 bases and J by 3 bases; unmatched bases: 15. The DNA of the CDR3 is TGTGCCAGCAGCCCACCCCGACTTGGCGGGGGGAGCTACGAGCAGTACTTC. Translated, it gives CASSPPRLGGGSYEQYF.

This sequence joins TRBV15 and TRBJ2-7; D is perhaps TRBD2 (5 bases). This CDR3 contains 15 residues. The V gene lost 0 bases and the J gene lost 4 bases, with 13 bases spanning the gap. Germline CDR1 LNHNV, CDR2 YYDKDF (reference sequence). This chain's CDR3 is CATSRDRGSGYEQYF. The CDR3 DNA reads as TGTGCCACCAGCAGAGATAGAGGGTCGGGGTACGAGCAGTACTTC.

V is TRBV10-3 and J is TRBJ2-7; 7 bases match TRBD1. CDR1 is ENHRY and CDR2 is SYGVKD in the germline V gene. With V trimmed by 4 bases and J by 0 bases, 3 bases remained unmatched. The CDR3 extends over 14 amino acids. The CDR3 protein is CAISGTGSSYEQYF. CDR3 coding DNA: TGTGCCATCAGTGGGACAGGAAGCTCCTACGAGCAGTACTTC.

The chain couples TRBV30 to TRBJ2-1, with 11 positions matching TRBD1. Germline V CDR1 and CDR2: GTSNPN, SVGIG (reference sequence). The CDR3 is 15 amino acids. Trimming cost V 1 base and J 4 bases; bases outside gene matches: 3. CDR3 sequence (DNA): TGTGCCTGGAGTGGGGGGACAGGGGGATACAATGAGCAGTTCTTC. Translation: CAWSGGTGGYNEQFF.

The chain uses TRBV2 and TRBJ2-1; no reliable D call. This CDR3 is 13 amino acids long. The germline V gene has CDR1 SNHLY and CDR2 FYNNEI. The V and J ends lost 2 bases and 4 bases respectively, with 6 bases between them. The CDR3 DNA reads TGTGCCAGCAGTGAAACAGCGTACAATGAGCAGTTCTTC. Its protein is CASSETAYNEQFF.

This chain connects TRBV5-1 to TRBJ1-1; possibly TRBD1 for D (6 bases). The CDR3 totals 15 residues. V was trimmed by 4 bases and J by 0 bases, leaving 13 bases between them. CDR1 SGHRS and CDR2 YFSETQ come from the germline V gene. The chain's CDR3 is CASSPRGQLNTEAFF. The CDR3 DNA reads as TGCGCCAGCAGCCCACGTGGACAGTTGAACACTGAAGCTTTCTTT.

This chain connects TRBV28 to TRBJ2-5, with 7 bases lining up with TRBD1. The J call may be faulty, since TRBJ2-7 better matches the DNA end. Germline V gives CDR1 MDHEN, CDR2 SYDVKM. The CDR3 length is 13 residues. CDR3 bases: TGTGCCAGCAGTTGGGACAGAGCCTACGAGCAGTACTTC. It is translated as CASSWDRAYEQYF.

The V call is TRBV30, the J call TRBJ1-1; D unresolved. CDR1 GTSNPN and CDR2 SVGIG come from the germline V gene (reference sequence). This CDR3 has 13 amino acids. V was pared by 3 bases and J by 3 bases, with 11 bases between. DNA for the CDR3: TGTGCCTGGAGCTGGAGGGTGGACACTGAAGCTTTCTTT. It specifies CAWSWRVDTEAFF.

This rearrangement joins TRBV11-2 to TRBJ1-3; TRBD1 agrees at 7 bases. Germline V gene data show CDR1 as SGHAT and CDR2 as FQNNGV. This CDR3 spans 18 amino acids. With 4 bases clipped from V and 0 bases from J, the junction kept 12 bases outside the gene matches. The CDR3 region has the DNA TGTGCCAGCAGCTCCTTAAGGAGGGACAGCCTCTCTGGAAACACCATATATTTT. It codes for CASSSLRRDSLSGNTIYF.

This clone was picked up a small number of times. The chain employs TRBV13 and TRBJ2-7; 7 bases fit TRBD1. Trimming took 5 bases from V and 4 from J; bases not matched to a gene: 5. CDR1 and CDR2 from the germline V gene are PRHDT and FYEKMQ (reference sequence). The CDR3 consists of 13 residues. CDR3 residues: CASSLMGQYEQYF. The CDR3, as DNA: TGTGCCAGCAGCCTAATGGGACAGTACGAGCAGTACTTC.

This clone was seen a handful of times. CDR3 DNA sequence: TGCGCCAGCAGCTCGAGCTCCTACAATGAGCAGTTCTTC. The encoded protein is CASSSSSYNEQFF. The chain recombines TRBV5-1 with TRBJ2-1; D unclear. The germline V gene encodes CDR1 SGHRS and CDR2 YFSETQ. This CDR3 comprises 13 residues. The V gene lost 3 bases and the J gene lost 0 bases, with 4 bases spanning the gap.

CDR3 sequence (DNA): TGTGCCAGTTCAGACAGAATCTCTGGAAACACCATATATTTT. This sequence encodes CASSDRISGNTIYF. The chain couples TRBV6-5 to TRBJ1-3; tentatively, D is TRBD1 (5 bases). The CDR3 is 14 residues long. V lost 9 bases to trimming and J lost 0 bases, with 12 bases between them. Germline loops: CDR1 MNHEY, CDR2 SVGAGI.

The rearrangement joins TRBV5-1 to TRBJ1-1; no clear D. The V and J ends lost 0 bases and 4 bases respectively, with 10 bases between them. The germline V gene encodes CDR1 SGHRS and CDR2 YFSETQ. The CDR3 is 14 residues long. The CDR3 region has the DNA TGCGCCAGCAGCTTGGAATGGGCTCCCACTGAAGCTTTCTTT. Its protein product is CASSLEWAPTEAFF. The full variable domain, in which reference TRBV5-1 and TRBJ1-1 provide the parts outside the CDR3, is KAGVTQTPRYLIKTRGQQVTLSCSPISGHRSVSWYQQTPGQGLQFLFEYFSETQRNKGNFPGRFSGRQFSNSRSEMNVSTLELGDSALYLCASSLEWAPTEAFFGQGTRLTVV.

The chain carries TRBV9 and TRBJ2-5; D gene ambiguous. The J call may not be correct, given that the DNA end is closer to TRBJ2-7. Germline lookup yields CDR1 SGDLS and CDR2 YYNGEE. This CDR3 spans 13 amino acids. The CDR3 is CASSVAQNYEQYF. CDR3 sequence (DNA): TGTGCCAGCAGCGTAGCACAAAACTACGAGCAGTACTTC.

This clone has more than one count but fewer than ten. The chain recombines TRBV28 with TRBJ2-5; 10 nucleotides agree with TRBD2. The germline CDR1 and CDR2 sequences are MDHEN and SYDVKM. The CDR3 spans 16 residues. V shed 2 bases, J shed 5 bases, and the junction held 8 bases outside the gene matches. The CDR3 sequence: CASSLTLAGEMETQYF. The CDR3 bases are TGTGCCAGCAGTTTAACCCTAGCGGGGGAAATGGAGACCCAGTACTTC.